These 9 T cell receptor beta chains came from one sample sequenced in a study of blood T cells in healthy people across ages. PCR was performed a second time for roughly 7 to 11 cycles using a sample-barcoded 5' primer and a J-beta primer mix. In TCRdb, the 5' RACE reads were re-called with MiXCR into one record per CDR3 protein. The profile shows roughly 700,000 distinct CDR3 sequences, 49% of them singletons. Sequences were obtained from blood. Receptors were obtained from a woman aged 60-70 years in good health.

The chain couples TRBV20-1 to TRBJ2-7; 7 nucleotides align to TRBD1. With 3 bases clipped from V and 2 bases from J, the junction kept 13 bases outside the gene matches. Germline CDR1 reads DFQATT; CDR2 reads SNEGSKA (reference sequence). The CDR3 contains 16 residues. This CDR3 reads CSARGTRDSLTYEQYF. The CDR3 DNA is TGCAGTGCTAGGGGTACCCGGGACAGCCTAACCTACGAGCAGTACTTC.

The rearrangement links TRBV28 to TRBJ2-1, with 10 bases matching TRBD2. Gene TRBJ2-7 matches the end of the DNA better, so the J call may be wrong. The CDR3 consists of 14 residues. CDR1 is MDHEN, CDR2 SYDVKM, per germline. CDR3 sequence: CASVLAGAYNEQYF. CDR3 nucleotide sequence: TGTGCCAGTGTTCTAGCGGGAGCCTACAATGAGCAGTACTTC.

The CDR3 sequence: CASSRIRGGGEQFF. CDR3 nucleotide sequence: TGTGCCAGCAGCCGTATCCGAGGGGGGGGAGAGCAGTTCTTC. The chain is built from TRBV3-1 and TRBJ2-1; D may be TRBD2 (7 bases). Germline values: CDR1 LGHDT, CDR2 YNNKEL (reference sequence). The CDR3 is made up of 14 amino acids. The V end was cut by 4 bases, the J end by 10 bases, with 17 bases between.

This rearrangement joins TRBV7-2 to TRBJ2-7, with D unclear. Trimming pared 3 bases from V and 0 bases from J, leaving 12 bases between. The CDR3 extends over 15 amino acids. Germline-derived CDR1 and CDR2 are SGHTA and FQGNSA. The CDR3 reads CASSLWAPSSYEQYF. The CDR3 nucleotides are TGTGCCAGCAGCTTGTGGGCCCCGAGCTCCTACGAGCAGTACTTC.

This clonotype was counted between two and nine times. V is TRBV21-1 and J is TRBJ2-7; the table assigns TRBD1, which was not confirmed against the DNA. TRBV21-1 is listed as a pseudogene. CDR3 size: 13 residues. The CDR3, as DNA: TGTGCCAGCAGCTTAGGGGACCAACCTTTGCAGTACTTC. Translating gives CASSLGDQPLQYF.

Concerning this clonotype itself: An end of the junction differs from the germline gene, which may be a read error. The chain combines TRBV5-4 with TRBJ2-5; 9 bases are a match to TRBD2. The length of the CDR3 is 15 residues. Germline V CDR1 and CDR2: SGHNT, YYREEE (reference sequence). The CDR3 protein is CASTLPGTSRETQYF. CDR3 bases: TGTGCCAGCACCTTGCCCGGGACTAGCAGGGAGACCCAGTACTTC. The full variable domain, with the rest looked up from reference TRBV5-4 and TRBJ2-5, is ETGVTQSPTHLIKTRGQQVTLRCSSQSGHNTVSWYQQALGQGPQFIFQYYREEENGRGNFPPRFSGLQFPNYSSELNVNALELDDSALYLCASTLPGTSRETQYFGPGTRLLVL.

The J gene is TRBJ2-5, the V gene TRBV6-1; no firm D call. CDR3 size: 15 residues. Between the trimmed V and J ends, which lost 1 base and 2 bases, there was a span of 11 bases. CDR1 is MNHNS and CDR2 is SASEGT in the germline V gene. The CDR3 DNA reads as TGTGCCAGCAGTGAAGGATCGGGCCAGCAAGAGACCCAGTACTTC. Amino acids: CASSEGSGQQETQYF.

In this sample, this clonotype turned up a few times. This chain connects TRBV10-3 to TRBJ2-5, with D possibly matching TRBD2 (5 bases). Trimming took off 10 bases at V and 2 bases at J, with 11 bases between the two ends. Germline CDR1 ENHRY, CDR2 SYGVKD. The CDR3 contains 12 residues. CDR3 loop: CASGLGQETQYF. CDR3 nucleotide sequence: TGTGCCAGTGGACTGGGACAAGAGACCCAGTACTTC.

The gene calls are TRBV7-2 and TRBJ2-5; the match to TRBD2 covers 10 bases. The CDR3 totals 18 residues. V lost 5 bases, J lost 5 bases, and 17 bases stayed unmatched. Germline V gene sequence: CDR1 SGHTA, CDR2 FQGNSA. The CDR3 sequence: CASSLGGRTSGRRETQYF. CDR3 DNA sequence: TGTGCCAGCAGCCTAGGGGGAAGGACTAGCGGAAGGAGGGAGACCCAGTACTTC.